Listed here are 19 T cell receptor beta chains from one sample, sequenced in a study of CD8 T cells in seronegative destructive rheumatoid arthritis. TCRdb keeps only in-frame clones here, not all; method: immunoSEQ multiplex PCR. The profile shows roughly 13,000 clones, 75% to 90% of them singletons. Sequencing was performed on CD8+ T cells from blood. The receptors come from a woman aged 25 to 50 with seronegative destructive rheumatoid arthritis.

As concerns this clone: Other nucleotide sequences from this sample produce the same CDR3. The chain employs TRBV28 and TRBJ2-2, with 8 bases aligning to TRBD1. CDR1 is MDHEN and CDR2 is SYDVKM in the germline V gene. This CDR3 comprises 14 residues. After removal of 6 bases from V and 3 bases from J, the junction contained 3 bases not matched to a gene. The CDR3 bases are TGTGCCAGCAGCTACAGGGGGTACACCGGGGAGCTGTTTTTT. Protein product: CASSYRGYTGELFF.

The chain is built from TRBV9 and TRBJ2-6, with 7 bases that match TRBD1. Germline values: CDR1 SGDLS, CDR2 YYNGEE. This CDR3 has 16 amino acids. The V and J ends lost 4 bases and 4 bases, in that order; junction bases with no gene match: 8. The CDR3 protein is CASSPWTGYGANVLTF. The CDR3 DNA is TGTGCCAGCAGCCCCTGGACAGGTTACGGGGCCAACGTCCTGACTTTC.

The CDR3, as DNA: TGTGCCAGTAGTCCGGGGGGGCCCTACGAGCAGTACTTC. Its protein is CASSPGGPYEQYF. The chain combines TRBV19 with TRBJ2-7; 8 bases agree with TRBD2. The CDR3 totals 13 residues. The junction had 2 bases not matched to a gene; V was cut back by 5 bases and J by 2 bases. Germline CDR1 is LNHDA and CDR2 is SQIVND (reference sequence).

This sequence joins TRBV7-9 and TRBJ2-5; D gene unclear. V lost 4 bases to trimming and J lost 1 base, with 7 bases between them. This CDR3 contains 13 residues. Germline assignment: CDR1 SEHNR and CDR2 FQNEAQ (reference sequence). CDR3 in DNA: TGTGCCAGCAGCTCTGCCGGCCAAGAGACCCAGTACTTC. It codes for CASSSAGQETQYF.

The chain has TRBV27 and TRBJ1-5; perhaps TRBD1 as D (5 bases). Germline CDR1 MNHEY, CDR2 SMNVEV (reference sequence). Trimming shortened V by 4 bases and J by 7 bases, and 11 bases separated the two germline ends. The CDR3 length is 13 residues. CDR3 sequence (DNA): TGTGCCAGCAGTTGGGGGGGGAACCAGCCCCAGCATTTT. Amino acid sequence: CASSWGGNQPQHF.

The chain is built from TRBV7-9 and TRBJ2-1; D not certain. Germline loops: CDR1 SEHNR, CDR2 FQNEAQ (reference sequence). V lost 0 bases and J 10 bases, leaving 7 bases between the germline ends. The CDR3 contains 12 residues. CDR3 sequence: CASSLAVPEQFF. The CDR3 DNA sequence: TGTGCCAGCAGCTTAGCTGTTCCGGAGCAGTTCTTC. Looking up the rest from reference TRBV7-9 and TRBJ2-1 gives the full variable domain: DTGVSQNPRHKITKRGQNVTFRCDPISEHNRLYWYRQTLGQGPEFLTYFQNEAQLEKSRLLSDRFSAERPKGSFSTLEIQRTEQGDSAMYLCASSLAVPEQFFGPGTRLTVL.

This chain's CDR3 is CASSQDRSYTGELFF. CDR3 nucleotides: TGCGCCAGCAGCCAAGATCGGAGCTACACCGGGGAGCTGTTTTTT. The chain is built from TRBV4-1 and TRBJ2-2; D ambiguous. Germline loops: CDR1 MGHRA, CDR2 YSYEKL. The CDR3 runs 15 residues. Deletions cut 0 bases from V and 3 bases from J, with 8 bases between.

The rearrangement uses TRBV6-4 and TRBJ2-3; the match to TRBD2 covers 10 bases. Germline CDR1 and CDR2: MRHNA and SNTAGT. J was trimmed by 6 bases and V by 4 bases; bases with no gene match: 4. The CDR3 covers 14 residues. DNA of the CDR3: TGTGCCAGCAGTGTAGCGGGGGGAGAGGATACGCAGTATTTT. This translates into CASSVAGGEDTQYF.

The rearrangement joins TRBV7-9 to TRBJ2-6; no reliable D call. V lost 5 bases to trimming and J lost 0 bases, with 5 bases between them. Per the germline V gene, CDR1 is SEHNR and CDR2 is FQNEAQ (reference sequence). CDR3 length equals 14 residues. The CDR3 DNA sequence: TGTGCCAGCAGCCCCAGCTCTGGGGCCAACGTCCTGACTTTC. Its translation is CASSPSSGANVLTF.

This clone occurred once. J is TRBJ1-5 and V is TRBV6-6, with D possibly matching TRBD1 (6 bases). V dropped 0 bases and J dropped 7 bases, with 16 bases sitting between them. The CDR3 has 16 residues. Per the germline V gene, CDR1 is MNHNY and CDR2 is SVGAGI (reference sequence). The CDR3 is CASSYSMRDTRQPQHF. CDR3 DNA: TGTGCCAGCAGTTACTCGATGAGGGACACAAGGCAGCCCCAGCATTTT.

The CDR3 spells CASSEPAPGYEQYF. The CDR3 DNA follows: TGTGCCAGCTCAGAGCCAGCCCCGGGCTACGAGCAGTACTTC. The chain recombines TRBV18 with TRBJ2-7; no clear D. Between the trimmed V and J ends, which lost 5 bases and 3 bases, there was a span of 14 bases. Germline CDR1 KGHSH, CDR2 LQKENI. This CDR3 comprises 14 residues.

The chain employs TRBV29-1 and TRBJ1-1; D possibly corresponds to TRBD1 (6 bases). The V gene's germline CDR1 is SQVTM and CDR2 ANQGSEA. The V end was cut by 2 bases, the J end by 2 bases, with 9 bases between. This CDR3 is 13 amino acids long. The CDR3 DNA reads as TGCAGCGTTGAAAACAGGGTCAACACTGAAGCTTTCTTT. This gives the protein CSVENRVNTEAFF.

V usage is TRBV27 and J usage is TRBJ2-3, with no clear D. The V gene lost 9 bases and the J gene lost 4 bases, with 17 bases spanning the gap. The CDR3 has 14 amino acids. In germline, CDR1 is MNHEY, CDR2 SMNVEV (reference sequence). The CDR3 nucleotides are TGTGCCAGTTCTGCGATAGGCCGGGCAGATACGCAGTATTTT. This codes for CASSAIGRADTQYF.

The chain joins TRBV18 to TRBJ1-1; a possible D gene is TRBD1 (6 bases). This CDR3 spans 14 amino acids. Between the trimmed V and J ends, which lost 0 bases and 7 bases, there was a span of 12 bases. The germline CDR1 and CDR2 sequences are KGHSH and LQKENI. For the CDR3, the DNA is TGTGCCAGCTCACCACCGAGGACAGTTCATGAAGCTTTCTTT. This encodes CASSPPRTVHEAFF.

This clone occurred once. This chain joins TRBV28 and TRBJ1-1, with TRBD1 matching over 7 bases. The CDR3 covers 15 residues. CDR1 MDHEN and CDR2 SYDVKM come from the germline V gene. V shed 3 bases, J shed 1 base, and the junction held 5 bases outside the gene matches. The CDR3 DNA reads as TGTGCCAGCAGTTTTGATCGGACAGGGAACACTGAAGCTTTCTTT. Its translation is CASSFDRTGNTEAFF.

The chain carries TRBV6-1 and TRBJ2-1; D is undetermined. Deletions cut 4 bases from V and 3 bases from J, with 7 bases between. Per the germline V gene, CDR1 is MNHNS and CDR2 is SASEGT. The CDR3 is made up of 13 amino acids. The CDR3 nucleotides are TGTGCCAGCAGTGGAGAAGACTACAATGAGCAGTTCTTC. This gives the protein CASSGEDYNEQFF.

The chain employs TRBV19 and TRBJ1-4; a weak D match, TRBD1 (5 bases). This CDR3 has 15 amino acids. The germline gives CDR1 LNHDA, CDR2 SQIVND (reference sequence). V lost 1 base and J 0 bases, leaving 6 bases between the germline ends. CDR3 sequence reads: CASSIAQATNEKLFF. The CDR3 DNA reads TGTGCCAGTAGTATAGCACAGGCAACTAATGAAAAACTGTTTTTT.

The rearrangement links TRBV25-1 to TRBJ2-2; maybe TRBD2 (7 bases). The CDR3 is 14 residues long. V was clipped by 5 bases and J by 7 bases, with 14 bases between them. Germline CDR1 and CDR2: MGHDK and SYGVNS. The CDR3 sequence: CASSLGGAGGELFF. In nucleotides, the CDR3 is TGTGCCAGCAGTCTTGGGGGGGCTGGCGGGGAGCTGTTTTTT.

The chain is built from TRBV7-9 and TRBJ1-2; 10 bases match TRBD1. This CDR3 region has 15 residues. Trimming took 10 bases from V and 6 from J; bases not matched to a gene: 14. Germline CDR1 reads SEHNR; CDR2 reads FQNEAQ (reference sequence). CDR3 DNA: TGTGCCATCAACACTAAACACGGGACAGGGGATGGCTACACCTTC. Translation: CAINTKHGTGDGYTF.